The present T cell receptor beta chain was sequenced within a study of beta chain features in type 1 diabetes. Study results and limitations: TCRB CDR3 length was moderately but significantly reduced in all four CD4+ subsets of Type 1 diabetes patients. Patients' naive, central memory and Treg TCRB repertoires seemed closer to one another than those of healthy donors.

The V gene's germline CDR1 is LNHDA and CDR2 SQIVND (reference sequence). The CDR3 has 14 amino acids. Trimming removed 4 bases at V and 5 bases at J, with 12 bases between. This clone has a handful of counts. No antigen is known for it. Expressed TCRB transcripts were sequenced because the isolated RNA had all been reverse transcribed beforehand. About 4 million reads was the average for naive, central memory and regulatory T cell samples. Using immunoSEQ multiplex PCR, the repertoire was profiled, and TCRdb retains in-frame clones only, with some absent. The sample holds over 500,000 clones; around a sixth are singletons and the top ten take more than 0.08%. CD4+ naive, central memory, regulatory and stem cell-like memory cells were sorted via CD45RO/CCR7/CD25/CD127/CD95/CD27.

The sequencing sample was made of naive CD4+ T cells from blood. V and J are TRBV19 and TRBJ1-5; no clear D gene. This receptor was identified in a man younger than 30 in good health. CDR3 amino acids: CASSTLFLDQPQHF. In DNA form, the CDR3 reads TGTGCCAGTAGTACCCTCTTCTTAGATCAGCCCCAGCATTTT.